The 28 T cell receptor beta chains listed next were all sequenced from one sample in a study of shared clonotypes between healthy human individuals (dated by TCRdb to about 2020). The library was built by means of the immunoSEQ multiplex PCR assay. TCRdb's version of the immuneACCESS table is confined to in-frame rearrangements and falls short of the full clone set. An unresolved V gene accounts for under half of the shortfall where checked; the remainder is of unknown origin. This sample holds fewer than 1.8 million clones; 98% were observed only once. Approximately 0.4% of the sample belongs to the ten largest clones. Sequences were obtained from naive CD4+ T cells sorted from blood. Sample cell subset or site, as interpreted from the label and publication: CD45RA+ positively selected. The receptors derive from a man under 40 in good health.

This sequence joins TRBV5-1 and TRBJ1-2, with D possibly TRBD1 on 5 matching bases. V lost 4 bases to trimming and J lost 6 bases, with 19 bases between them. CDR1 and CDR2 (germline): SGHRS, YFSETQ. This CDR3 region has 15 residues. CDR3 region: CASSTGQQSWHGYTF. CDR3 bases: TGCGCCAGCAGCACCGGACAACAATCGTGGCATGGCTACACCTTC.

With regard to this clone: Other DNA variants within this sample encode the same CDR3. The rearrangement links TRBV20-1 to TRBJ2-7, with unresolved D. This CDR3 comprises 10 residues. CDR1 and CDR2 from the germline V gene are DFQATT and SNEGSKA (reference sequence). Trimming left V 5 bases short and J 4 bases short, with 6 bases between. CDR3 amino acids: CSALGYEQYF. The CDR3 nucleotides are TGCAGTGCTCTTGGATACGAGCAGTACTTC.

A word on this clone: Other DNA sequences in this sample translate to the same CDR3. The V and J genes are TRBV7-3 and TRBJ2-6; no firm D call. Germline lookup yields CDR1 SGHTA and CDR2 FQGTGA. The V end lost 5 bases, the J end lost 0 bases, and 8 bases lay between the germline ends. The CDR3 consists of 15 residues. CDR3 residues: CASSPLGSGANVLTF. The CDR3, as DNA: TGTGCCAGCAGCCCCCTCGGCTCTGGGGCCAACGTCCTGACTTTC.

The chain has TRBV28 and TRBJ2-5, with D perhaps TRBD2 (5 bases). V gave up 6 bases and J gave up 5 bases, with 19 bases separating them. The V gene's germline CDR1 is MDHEN and CDR2 SYDVKM. The CDR3 has 15 amino acids. CDR3 amino acids: CASSPGGFPGETQYF. In DNA form, the CDR3 reads TGTGCCAGCAGCCCAGGCGGGTTCCCGGGCGAGACCCAGTACTTC.

V gene TRBV18 combines with J gene TRBJ1-5; D not resolved. Deletions cut 4 bases from V and 2 bases from J, with 21 bases between. CDR3 size: 18 residues. Germline CDR1 KGHSH, CDR2 LQKENI. The CDR3 nucleotides read TGTGCCAGCTCACAAATCCCCCTTGCAGGAGTCGGCAATCAGCCCCAGCATTTT. This sequence encodes CASSQIPLAGVGNQPQHF. The whole variable domain, remainder taken from reference TRBV18 and TRBJ1-5, is NAGVMQNPRHLVRRRGQEARLRCSPMKGHSHVYWYRQLPEEGLKFMVYLQKENIIDESGMPKERFSAEFPKEGPSILRIQQVVRGDSAAYFCASSQIPLAGVGNQPQHFGDGTRLSIL.

This chain joins TRBV19 and TRBJ2-2; 11 nucleotides line up with TRBD2. J lost 2 bases, V lost 7 bases, and 6 bases had no gene match. This CDR3 is built from 16 residues. Germline CDR1 reads LNHDA; CDR2 reads SQIVND (reference sequence). CDR3 amino acids: CASTTLAGGNTGELFF. As DNA, the CDR3 is TGTGCCAGTACGACCCTAGCGGGAGGAAACACCGGGGAGCTGTTTTTT.

The chain couples TRBV10-3 to TRBJ2-3; possible D gene TRBD1, 5 bases. From germline, CDR1 is ENHRY and CDR2 SYGVKD. Trimming removed 10 bases from V and 0 bases from J, with 14 bases in between. CDR3 size: 14 residues. Written as DNA, the CDR3 is TGTGCCACCGGGCAGGGAACTAGCACAGATACGCAGTATTTT. Translated, it gives CATGQGTSTDTQYF.

CDR3 DNA: TGTGCCAGCAGCGAGAGAGGGGGGAACACCGGGGAGCTGTTTTTT. Translation gives CASSERGGNTGELFF. The J gene is TRBJ2-2, the V gene TRBV9; a weak D match, TRBD1 (6 bases). Trimming left V 3 bases short and J 1 base short, with 10 bases between. The CDR3 is 15 amino acids. Germline lookup yields CDR1 SGDLS and CDR2 YYNGEE.

This chain joins TRBV2 and TRBJ2-2; 7 bases are shared with TRBD2. This CDR3 contains 15 residues. Germline V lookup: CDR1 SNHLY, CDR2 FYNNEI. With 1 base clipped from V and 7 bases from J, the junction kept 6 bases outside the gene matches. The CDR3 spells CASSEGGRADGELFF. DNA for the CDR3: TGTGCCAGCAGTGAAGGTGGGAGGGCCGACGGGGAGCTGTTTTTT. Variable domain in full (rest from reference TRBV2 and TRBJ2-2): EPEVTQTPSHQVTQMGQEVILRCVPISNHLYFYWYRQILGQKVEFLVSFYNNEISEKSEIFDDQFSVERPDGSNFTLKIRSTKLEDSAMYFCASSEGGRADGELFFGEGSRLTVL.

CDR3 region: CASSRGTGNYGYTF. The CDR3 DNA sequence: TGCGCCAGCAGCCGGGGGACAGGAAACTATGGCTACACCTTC. The chain is built from TRBV4-3 and TRBJ1-2; 8 nucleotides match TRBD1. The CDR3 consists of 14 residues. Per germline, CDR1 LGHNA and CDR2 YSLEER. Trimming cost V 4 bases and J 2 bases; bases outside gene matches: 3.

The chain couples TRBV7-9 to TRBJ2-5, with 8 bases identical to TRBD1. The V and J ends lost 5 bases and 5 bases, in that order; junction bases with no gene match: 7. Germline CDR1 reads SEHNR; CDR2 reads FQNEAQ (reference sequence). CDR3 size: 14 residues. CDR3 sequence reads: CASSPPTGVETQYF. CDR3 in DNA: TGTGCCAGCAGCCCGCCGACAGGGGTGGAGACCCAGTACTTC.

The V gene is TRBV6-1, the J gene TRBJ2-7, with D possibly being TRBD1 (5 bases). Germline V gene lookup returns CDR1 MNHNS and CDR2 SASEGT. V lost 2 bases, J lost 6 bases, and 14 bases lay in between. The CDR3 runs to 14 residues. The CDR3 sequence: CASSEWGPVSEQYF. The CDR3 DNA follows: TGTGCCAGCAGTGAATGGGGCCCAGTCTCCGAGCAGTACTTC.

Note on this clone: Other DNA variants within this sample encode the same CDR3. The chain combines TRBV7-2 with TRBJ2-7; 8 bases line up with TRBD1. V lost 5 bases, J lost 0 bases, and 3 bases stayed unmatched. The germline V gene encodes CDR1 SGHTA and CDR2 FQGNSA. There are 14 residues in the CDR3. CDR3 protein: CASSRTGSSYEQYF. The CDR3 nucleotides read TGTGCCAGCAGCCGGACAGGGTCCTCCTACGAGCAGTACTTC.

The chain employs TRBV7-8 and TRBJ2-5; 10 bases fit TRBD2. The CDR3 consists of 14 residues. Trimming at V came to 4 bases and at J to 6 bases, leaving 5 bases not matched to a gene. Germline values: CDR1 SGHVS, CDR2 FQNEAQ. The CDR3 loop reads CASSSSGSGKTQYF. In nucleotides, the CDR3 is TGTGCCAGCAGCTCTAGCGGGAGTGGGAAGACCCAGTACTTC.

The chain employs TRBV9 and TRBJ2-3; 8 bases map to TRBD2. The germline CDR1 and CDR2 sequences are SGDLS and YYNGEE. The length of the CDR3 is 15 residues. After removal of 4 bases from V and 2 bases from J, the junction contained 6 bases not matched to a gene. As DNA, the CDR3 is TGTGCCAGCAGCTTTACTAGCGGACACACAGATACGCAGTATTTT. Translation: CASSFTSGHTDTQYF.

The V call is TRBV30, the J call TRBJ1-1; 7 bases align to TRBD1. This CDR3 region has 12 residues. CDR1 is GTSNPN and CDR2 is SVGIG in the germline V gene (reference sequence). The V segment lost 4 bases and the J segment 8 bases; nucleotides outside the gene matches: 7. The DNA for the CDR3 is TGTGCCTGGAACGGAGGGGGCGTGGAAGCTTTCTTT. Amino acids: CAWNGGGVEAFF. The full variable domain, completed using reference TRBV30 and TRBJ1-1, is SQTIHQWPATLVQPVGSPLSLECTVEGTSNPNLYWYRQAAGRGLQLLFYSVGIGQISSEVPQNLSASRPQDRQFILSSKKLLLSDSGFYLCAWNGGGVEAFFGQGTRLTVV.

This chain links TRBV29-1 with TRBJ2-7; 11 bases map to TRBD2. There are 13 residues in the CDR3. V gave up 7 bases and J gave up 5 bases; unmatched junction bases: 7. CDR1 SQVTM and CDR2 ANQGSEA come from the germline V gene. This CDR3 is CSGATSGTNEQYF. The CDR3, as DNA: TGCAGCGGTGCGACTAGCGGGACAAACGAGCAGTACTTC.

V and J are TRBV7-9 and TRBJ1-2, with 9 bases that match TRBD1. V trimming: 4 bases; J trimming: 4 bases; junction bases outside the gene matches: 7. Germline CDR1 SEHNR, CDR2 FQNEAQ (reference sequence). The CDR3 loop spans 15 amino acids. CDR3 amino acids: CASSSRDRVFYGYTF. DNA for the CDR3: TGTGCCAGCAGCTCACGGGACAGGGTTTTCTATGGCTACACCTTC.

The chain joins TRBV5-1 to TRBJ1-3; D unresolved. Trimming removed 0 bases from V and 0 bases from J, with 7 bases in between. Germline values: CDR1 SGHRS, CDR2 YFSETQ. The CDR3 has 15 residues. CDR3 nucleotide sequence: TGCGCCAGCAGCTTGGAACCGCTCTCTGGAAACACCATATATTTT. It specifies CASSLEPLSGNTIYF.

The rearrangement links TRBV18 to TRBJ2-2; D gene unclear. Trimming stripped 3 bases from V and 2 bases from J, with 10 bases between. CDR1 is KGHSH and CDR2 is LQKENI in the germline V gene. The CDR3 spans 15 residues. The CDR3 reads CASSPIPSNTGELFF. Here the CDR3 DNA reads TGTGCCAGCTCACCGATCCCCAGCAACACCGGGGAGCTGTTTTTT.

The chain recombines TRBV25-1 with TRBJ2-5; D ambiguous. Germline V gene data show CDR1 as MGHDK and CDR2 as SYGVNS. V was trimmed by 3 bases and J by 11 bases, leaving 10 bases between them. This CDR3 is built from 11 residues. DNA of the CDR3: TGTGCCAGCAGTGACCTCATAGGGCAGTACTTC. Translation gives CASSDLIGQYF.

The V gene is TRBV5-4, the J gene TRBJ2-2; D is undetermined. This CDR3 is 15 amino acids long. Germline lookup yields CDR1 SGHNT and CDR2 YYREEE (reference sequence). Between the trimmed V and J ends, which lost 0 bases and 5 bases, there was a span of 11 bases. CDR3 residues: CASSLGIPDTGELFF. The CDR3 DNA follows: TGTGCCAGCAGCTTGGGCATACCGGATACCGGGGAGCTGTTTTTT.

This clone was counted a single time. The chain combines TRBV27 with TRBJ2-1, with D unclear. V was shortened by 5 bases and J by 1 base, with 15 bases between the two germline ends. Germline V CDR1 and CDR2: MNHEY, SMNVEV (reference sequence). CDR3 length: 16 amino acids. CDR3 nucleotides: TGTGCCAGCAGTCTCCGGACCCCTCGATCCTACAATGAGCAGTTCTTC. Protein: CASSLRTPRSYNEQFF.

This CDR3 reads CASSPPGLGSSTDTQYF. For the CDR3, the DNA is TGTGCCAGCAGTCCGCCGGGACTGGGGTCTAGCACAGATACGCAGTATTTT. The chain is built from TRBV28 and TRBJ2-3; D might be TRBD2 (6 bases). The V gene's germline CDR1 is MDHEN and CDR2 SYDVKM. This CDR3 contains 17 residues. The ends were cut back, 5 bases at V and 0 bases at J, with 18 bases in the middle.

The chain couples TRBV7-8 to TRBJ2-5, with a tentative D call TRBD2 (5 bases). Germline CDR1 SGHVS, CDR2 FQNEAQ. The V end was cut by 1 base, the J end by 0 bases, with 12 bases between. This CDR3 region has 16 residues. The DNA of the CDR3 is TGTGCCAGCAGCTTAGAGGCCGGGGAGTACCAAGAGACCCAGTACTTC. It translates to CASSLEAGEYQETQYF.

The CDR3 loop is CASSQDANTGELFF. As DNA, the CDR3 is TGTGCCAGCAGCCAAGACGCGAACACCGGGGAGCTGTTTTTT. V and J are TRBV6-5 and TRBJ2-2, with D hard to call. CDR1 is MNHEY, CDR2 SVGAGI, per germline. The V end lost 6 bases, the J end lost 0 bases, and 8 bases lay between the germline ends. The CDR3 has 14 residues.

CDR3 coding DNA: TGTGCCAGCATGGGGGGTAACACCGGGGAGCTGTTTTTT. This gives the protein CASMGGNTGELFF. The V gene is TRBV28, the J gene TRBJ2-2; TRBD2 is a possible D gene (6 bases). From germline, CDR1 is MDHEN and CDR2 SYDVKM. Trimming took 7 bases from V and 2 from J, leaving 8 bases between them. The CDR3 covers 13 residues.

CDR3: CASSRFRENTEAFF. The CDR3 DNA sequence: TGTGCCAGCAGTCGTTTTCGGGAGAACACTGAAGCTTTCTTT. The genes are TRBV28 and TRBJ1-1; no clear D gene. CDR3 length: 14 residues. The V end lost 5 bases, the J end lost 1 base, and 11 bases lay between the germline ends. The germline V gene has CDR1 MDHEN and CDR2 SYDVKM. The full variable domain, completed using reference TRBV28 and TRBJ1-1, is DVKVTQSSRYLVKRTGEKVFLECVQDMDHENMFWYRQDPGLGLRLIYFSYDVKMKEKGDIPEGYSVSREKKERFSLILESASTNQTSMYLCASSRFRENTEAFFGQGTRLTVV.